This TCR beta chain was retrieved from a study of blood T cell repertoires in COVID-19. Study information: Material from acute and convalescent COVID-19 was sourced from the United States, Italy and Spain. T cells, B-cell-depleted T cells, or PBMCs supplied cDNA or gDNA.

This clone was seen only once. Method: immunoSEQ multiplex PCR; TCRdb's copy keeps in-frame clones and lacks some. The sample carries 150,000 to 200,000 clones, 65% to 90% recorded once. The ends lost 1 base at V and 3 bases at J; junction bases unmatched: 3. The germline gives CDR1 SGHTA, CDR2 FQGNSA. The CDR3 has 15 residues. Sequenced sample: PBMCs or T cells enriched from blood (not recorded which). The chain joins TRBV7-2 to TRBJ2-7, with TRBD2 matching 10 bases. This receptor was obtained from a man in his forties who had recovered from COVID-19. CDR3 in DNA: TGTGCCAGCAGCTTAGGACTAGCGGGTCTCTACGAGCAGTACTTC. This encodes CASSLGLAGLYEQYF. The variable domain in full, completed from reference TRBV7-2 and TRBJ2-7, reads GAGVSQSPSNKVTEKGKDVELRCDPISGHTALYWYRQSLGQGLEFLIYFQGNSAPDKSGLPSDRFSAERTGGSVSTLTIQRTQQEDSAVYLCASSLGLAGLYEQYFGPGTRLTVT.